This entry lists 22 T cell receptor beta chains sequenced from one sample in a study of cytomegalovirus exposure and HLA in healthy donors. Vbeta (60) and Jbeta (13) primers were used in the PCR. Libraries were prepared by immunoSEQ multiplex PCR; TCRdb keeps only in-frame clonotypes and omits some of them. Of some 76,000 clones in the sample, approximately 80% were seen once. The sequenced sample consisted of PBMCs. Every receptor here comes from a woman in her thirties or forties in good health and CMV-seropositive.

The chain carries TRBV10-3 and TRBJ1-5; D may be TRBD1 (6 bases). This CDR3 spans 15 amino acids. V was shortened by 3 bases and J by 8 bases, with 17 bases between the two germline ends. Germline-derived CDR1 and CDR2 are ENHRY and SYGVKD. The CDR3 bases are TGTGCCATCAGTGACCTCGGGGGGGGCTCCGAGCCCCAGCATTTT. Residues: CAISDLGGGSEPQHF.

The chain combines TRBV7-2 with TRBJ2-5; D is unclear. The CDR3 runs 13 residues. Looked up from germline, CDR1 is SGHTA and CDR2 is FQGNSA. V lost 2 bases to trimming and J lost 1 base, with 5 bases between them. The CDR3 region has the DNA TGTGCCAGCAGCTTATTGGCCCAAGAGACCCAGTACTTC. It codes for CASSLLAQETQYF.

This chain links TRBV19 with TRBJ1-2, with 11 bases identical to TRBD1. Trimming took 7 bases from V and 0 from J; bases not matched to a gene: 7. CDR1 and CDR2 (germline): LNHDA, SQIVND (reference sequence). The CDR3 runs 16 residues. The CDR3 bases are TGTGCCAGTACTGGACAGGGGGCGGAAGCTAACTATGGCTACACCTTC. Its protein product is CASTGQGAEANYGYTF.

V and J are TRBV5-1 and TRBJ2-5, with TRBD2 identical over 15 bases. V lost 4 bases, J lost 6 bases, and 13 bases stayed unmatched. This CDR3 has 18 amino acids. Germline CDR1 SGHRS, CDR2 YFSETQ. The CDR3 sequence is CASSPRTSGGADIKTQYF. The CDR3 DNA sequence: TGCGCCAGCAGCCCCAGGACTAGCGGGGGGGCGGACATTAAGACCCAGTACTTC.

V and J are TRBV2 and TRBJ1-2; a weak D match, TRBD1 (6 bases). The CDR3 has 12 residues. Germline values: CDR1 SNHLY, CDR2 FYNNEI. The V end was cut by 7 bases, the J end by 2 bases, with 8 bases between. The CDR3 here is CASNGQNYGYTF. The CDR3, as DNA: TGTGCCAGCAACGGACAGAACTATGGCTACACCTTC.

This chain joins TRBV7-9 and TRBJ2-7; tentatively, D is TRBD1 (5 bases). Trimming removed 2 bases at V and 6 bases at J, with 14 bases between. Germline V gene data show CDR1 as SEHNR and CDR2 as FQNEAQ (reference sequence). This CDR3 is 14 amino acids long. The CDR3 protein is CASSLLSREGEQYF. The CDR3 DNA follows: TGTGCCAGCAGCTTACTTTCCAGGGAAGGCGAGCAGTACTTC.

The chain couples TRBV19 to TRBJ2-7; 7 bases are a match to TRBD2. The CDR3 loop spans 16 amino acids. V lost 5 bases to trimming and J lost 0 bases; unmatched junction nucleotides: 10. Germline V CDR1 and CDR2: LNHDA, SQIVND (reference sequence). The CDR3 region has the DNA TGTGCCAGTAGTCCCCCCCGGGGGGAGGGCTCCTACGAGCAGTACTTC. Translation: CASSPPRGEGSYEQYF.

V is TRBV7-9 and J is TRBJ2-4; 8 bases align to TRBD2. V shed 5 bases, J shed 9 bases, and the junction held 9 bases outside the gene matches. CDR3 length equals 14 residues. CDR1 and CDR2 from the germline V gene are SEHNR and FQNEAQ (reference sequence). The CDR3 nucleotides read TGTGCCAGCAGCGGGGGACTAGAAACGGGCATTCAGTACTTC. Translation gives CASSGGLETGIQYF. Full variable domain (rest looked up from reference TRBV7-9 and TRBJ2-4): DTGVSQNPRHKITKRGQNVTFRCDPISEHNRLYWYRQTLGQGPEFLTYFQNEAQLEKSRLLSDRFSAERPKGSFSTLEIQRTEQGDSAMYLCASSGGLETGIQYFGAGTRLSVL.

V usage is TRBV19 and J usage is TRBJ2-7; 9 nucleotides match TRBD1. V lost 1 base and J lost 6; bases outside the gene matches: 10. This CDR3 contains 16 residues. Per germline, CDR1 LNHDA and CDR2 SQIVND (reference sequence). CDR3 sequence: CASSIARDRVVREQYF. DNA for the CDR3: TGTGCCAGTAGTATAGCCCGGGACAGGGTTGTGCGCGAGCAGTACTTC.

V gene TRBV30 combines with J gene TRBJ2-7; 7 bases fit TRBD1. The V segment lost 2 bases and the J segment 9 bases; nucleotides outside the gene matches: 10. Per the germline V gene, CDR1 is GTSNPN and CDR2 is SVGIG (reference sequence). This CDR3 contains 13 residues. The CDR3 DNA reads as TGTGCCTGGAGTAGCAACAGGGGAATTGGGCAGTACTTC. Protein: CAWSSNRGIGQYF.

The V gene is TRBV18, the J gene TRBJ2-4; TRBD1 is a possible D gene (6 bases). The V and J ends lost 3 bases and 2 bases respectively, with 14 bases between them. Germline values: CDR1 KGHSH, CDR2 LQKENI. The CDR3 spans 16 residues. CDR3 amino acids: CASSPSGERSKNIQYF. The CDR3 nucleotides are TGTGCCAGCTCACCGTCAGGGGAAAGATCCAAAAACATTCAGTACTTC.

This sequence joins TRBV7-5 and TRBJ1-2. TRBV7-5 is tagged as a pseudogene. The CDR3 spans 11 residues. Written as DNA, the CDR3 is TGTGCCAGAAGCTCTAACCCTGGCTACACCTTC. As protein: CARSSNPGYTF.

The CDR3 nucleotides are TGCGCCAGCAGCCAAGAGAGGGGGGGCGGCTATGGCTACACCTTC. This gives the protein CASSQERGGGYGYTF. The gene calls are TRBV4-3 and TRBJ1-2; tentative D call: TRBD1 (6 bases). Germline V CDR1 and CDR2: LGHNA, YSLEER. The CDR3 sequence is 15 residues long. V was shortened by 0 bases and J by 4 bases, with 12 bases between the two germline ends.

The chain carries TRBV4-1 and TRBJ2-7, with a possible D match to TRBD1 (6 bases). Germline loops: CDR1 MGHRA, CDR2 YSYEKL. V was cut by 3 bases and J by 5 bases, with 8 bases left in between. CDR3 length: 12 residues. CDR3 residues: CASSQQGNEQYF. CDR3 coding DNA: TGCGCCAGCAGCCAGCAGGGGAACGAGCAGTACTTC.

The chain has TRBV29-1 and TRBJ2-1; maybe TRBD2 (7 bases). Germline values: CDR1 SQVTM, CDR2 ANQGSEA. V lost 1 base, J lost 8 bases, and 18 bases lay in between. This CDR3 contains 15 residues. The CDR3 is CSVEGTRRGLDEQFF. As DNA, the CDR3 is TGCAGCGTTGAAGGAACTAGGCGGGGGCTCGATGAGCAGTTCTTC.

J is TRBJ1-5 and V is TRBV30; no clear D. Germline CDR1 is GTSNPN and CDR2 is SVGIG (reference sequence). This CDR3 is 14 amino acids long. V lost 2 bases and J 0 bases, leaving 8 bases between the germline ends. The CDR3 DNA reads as TGTGCCTGGAGTCGGGATCATAGCAATCAGCCCCAGCATTTT. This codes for CAWSRDHSNQPQHF.

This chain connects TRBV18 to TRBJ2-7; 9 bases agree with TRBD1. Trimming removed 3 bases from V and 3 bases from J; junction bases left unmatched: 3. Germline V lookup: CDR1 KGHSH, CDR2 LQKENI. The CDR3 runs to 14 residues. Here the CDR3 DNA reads TGTGCCAGCTCACCCGGGACAGGGCTCTACGAGCAGTACTTC. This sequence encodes CASSPGTGLYEQYF.

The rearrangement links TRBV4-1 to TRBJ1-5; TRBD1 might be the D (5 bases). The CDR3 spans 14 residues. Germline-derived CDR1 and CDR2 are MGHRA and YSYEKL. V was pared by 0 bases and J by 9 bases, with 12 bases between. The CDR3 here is CASSQDGRVGPQHF. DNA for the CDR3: TGCGCCAGCAGCCAAGATGGCAGGGTTGGGCCCCAGCATTTT.

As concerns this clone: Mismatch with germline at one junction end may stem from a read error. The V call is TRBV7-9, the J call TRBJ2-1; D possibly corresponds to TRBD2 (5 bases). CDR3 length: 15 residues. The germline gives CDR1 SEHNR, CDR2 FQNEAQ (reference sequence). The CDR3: CSSRPPGNSYNEQFF. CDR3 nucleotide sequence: TGTTCCAGCCGACCCCCGGGGAATTCCTACAATGAGCAGTTCTTC.

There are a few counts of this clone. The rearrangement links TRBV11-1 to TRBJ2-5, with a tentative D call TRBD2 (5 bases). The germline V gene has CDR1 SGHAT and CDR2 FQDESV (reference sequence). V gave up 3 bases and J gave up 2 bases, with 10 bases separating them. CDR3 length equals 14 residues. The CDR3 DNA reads TGTGCCAGCAGCTTGTCTGAGGGACAAGAGACCCAGTACTTC. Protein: CASSLSEGQETQYF.

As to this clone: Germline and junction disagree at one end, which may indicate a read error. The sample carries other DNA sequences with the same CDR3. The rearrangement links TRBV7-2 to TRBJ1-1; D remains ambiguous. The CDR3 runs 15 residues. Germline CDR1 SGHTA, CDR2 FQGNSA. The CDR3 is CASSLASGENTEAFF. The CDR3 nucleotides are TGTGCCAGCAGCCTAGCCTCCGGGGAGAACACTGAAGCTTTCTTT. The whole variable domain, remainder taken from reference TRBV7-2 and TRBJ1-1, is GAGVSQSPSNKVTEKGKDVELRCDPISGHTALYWYRQSLGQGLEFLIYFQGNSAPDKSGLPSDRFSAERTGGSVSTLTIQRTQQEDSAVYLCASSLASGENTEAFFGQGTRLTVV.

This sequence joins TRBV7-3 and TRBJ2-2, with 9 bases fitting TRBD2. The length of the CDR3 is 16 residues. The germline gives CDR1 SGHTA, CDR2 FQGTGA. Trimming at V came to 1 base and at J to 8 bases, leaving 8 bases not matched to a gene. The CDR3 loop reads CASSLIGGGAAGELFF. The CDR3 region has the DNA TGTGCCAGCAGCTTAATAGGCGGGGGGGCAGCGGGGGAGCTGTTTTTT.